This T cell receptor beta chain was sequenced during a study of OX40 agonist ivuxolimab in advanced cancers. Study context: The patients' treatment was ivuxolimab, an agonistic anti-OX40 (CD134) antibody. Each patient was given ivuxolimab into a vein every 2 weeks, at 0.01 to 10 mg/kg. Allowance was made for prior anti-PD-1, anti-PD-L1 or anti-CTLA-4 therapy, and about 37% had some. Overall study results and limits: Among some nonresponders, normalized T-cell clonal expansion was also low.

To note about this clone: The antigen remains unidentified.

With 2 bases removed from V and 2 bases from J, the gap between germline ends came to 10 bases. Germline V gene lookup returns CDR1 SGHRS and CDR2 YFSETQ. The CDR3 loop spans 14 amino acids. This table comes from immunoSEQ multiplex PCR, and its TCRdb copy is limited to in-frame clones, with some not included. The sample lists some 75,000 clones, 85% to 90% occurring once. The receptor was isolated from an adult with an advanced solid tumor such as melanoma, head and neck, liver or kidney cancer. The source material was CD4+ or CD8+ T cells sorted from blood, sampled in a trial of the OX40 agonist ivuxolimab. The chain links TRBV5-1 to TRBJ2-5; D is undetermined. CDR3 protein: CASSLGFRQETQYF. The CDR3 bases are TGCGCCAGCAGCTTAGGTTTTCGGCAAGAGACCCAGTACTTC.